This TCR beta chain was obtained from a study of regulatory T cells in long-lasting Graves disease. This clonotype was seen a few times. The V gene lost 5 bases and the J gene lost 4 bases, with 15 bases spanning the gap. CDR3 length equals 16 residues. In germline, CDR1 is SEHNR, CDR2 FQNEAQ (reference sequence). Specified time point: persistent/refractory GD, antithyroid drugs over 5 years with positive TRAb. From PBMCs, RNA was extracted and then used to make the TCR library. CDR3-region Arm-PCR and iRepertoire HTBI primers produced the TCR beta libraries. TCRdb redid the calling of the multiplex PCR reads with MiXCR, one entry per CDR3 protein. This sample has under 450,000 distinct CDR3 sequences; about 20% occur once, and the top ten carry roughly 30%.

The sample consisted of peripheral blood mononuclear cells (PBMCs), taken when the disease was refractory, from a patient treated with antithyroid drugs. The chain is built from TRBV7-9 and TRBJ1-6; D possibly corresponds to TRBD1 (6 bases). The receptor was derived from a female donor with Graves disease. In DNA form, the CDR3 reads TGTGCCAGCAGCCCCGAGTCGGGACATTATAATTCACCCCTCCACTTT. This sequence encodes CASSPESGHYNSPLHF.